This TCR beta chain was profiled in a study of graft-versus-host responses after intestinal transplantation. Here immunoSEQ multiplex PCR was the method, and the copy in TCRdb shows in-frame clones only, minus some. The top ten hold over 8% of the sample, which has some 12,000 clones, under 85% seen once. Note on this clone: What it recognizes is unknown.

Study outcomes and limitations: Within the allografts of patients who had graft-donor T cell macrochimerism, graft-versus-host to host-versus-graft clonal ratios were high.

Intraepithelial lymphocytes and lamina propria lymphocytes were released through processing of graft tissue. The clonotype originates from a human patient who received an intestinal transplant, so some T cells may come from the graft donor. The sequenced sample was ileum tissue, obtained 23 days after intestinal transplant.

The CDR3 is CASSLGPRQPQHF. CDR3 nucleotide sequence: TGTGCCAGCAGCCTAGGGCCCCGGCAGCCCCAGCATTTT. The chain has TRBV5-8 and TRBJ1-5; D is unresolved. The V end lost 4 bases, the J end lost 7 bases, and 12 bases lay between the germline ends. CDR3 size: 13 residues. Germline V gene data show CDR1 as SGHTS and CDR2 as YDEGEE.